This T cell receptor (beta chain) is drawn from a study of cytomegalovirus exposure and HLA in healthy donors. Study-wide results and caveats: With further analysis later on, most CMV-associated TCR beta chains appeared HLA-restricted.

Regarding this clone: Its target is unknown.

Both 60 Vbeta primers and 13 Jbeta primers went into the PCR. Produced via immunoSEQ multiplex PCR; TCRdb's table is partial and in-frame only. The sample shows tens of thousands of clones, roughly 70% of them seen only once. Sample: PBMCs. This clonotype was obtained from a male donor in good health and CMV-seropositive.

CDR3 nucleotide sequence: TGTGCCAGCAGCCCACGATTAGACAGAGACTATGGCTACACCTTC. It specifies CASSPRLDRDYGYTF. The chain couples TRBV7-9 to TRBJ1-2, with D possibly being TRBD1 (5 bases). CDR1 and CDR2 from the germline V gene are SEHNR and FQNEAQ (reference sequence). The CDR3 has 15 amino acids. Trimming stripped 5 bases from V and 3 bases from J, with 16 bases between.